This TCR beta chain was profiled in a study of blood T cell repertoires in COVID-19. Study as a whole: Specimens from acute and convalescent COVID-19 originated in the United States, Italy and Spain. PBMCs, B-cell-depleted T cells, or T cells were the source of the cDNA or gDNA that made up the material.

Per the original methods: Reference gene primers were amplified, and this amplification served to estimate nucleated cell counts. Sequenced by immunoSEQ multiplex PCR; TCRdb stores in-frame clones only, minus some. Clone size and V and J calls were adopted from that table, with D and trimming inferred from the DNA. The sample carries about 350,000 clones, roughly 90% recorded once. Clinical histories supplied by participants themselves formed the basis of cohort assignment. Germline values: CDR1 MDHEN, CDR2 SYDVKM. The CDR3 runs to 18 residues. V lost 6 bases and J 0 bases, leaving 21 bases between the germline ends.

This sequence originates from a woman in her thirties who had recovered from COVID-19. What was sequenced was PBMCs or T cells enriched from blood (not recorded which). V and J are TRBV28 and TRBJ1-5; D is perhaps TRBD1 (6 bases). The CDR3 spells CASSPKGTLTYSNQPQHF. The CDR3, as DNA: TGTGCCAGCAGCCCTAAAGGGACACTTACCTATAGCAATCAGCCCCAGCATTTT.